The present TCR beta chain was sequenced within a study of blood T cell repertoires in COVID-19. The wider study: The cDNA or gDNA used as material had been derived from T cells, B-cell-depleted T cells, or PBMCs.

Recruits, aged roughly 18 to 89 years, lived in around 24 US areas. Categorization into cohorts depended on clinical history that participants reported. What the recovered Cohort 3 donors had was two negative PCRs, clearance, or symptom resolution. Sequenced by immunoSEQ multiplex PCR; TCRdb stores in-frame clones only, minus some. The top ten hold around 10% of the sample, which has fewer than 400,000 clones, roughly 87% seen once. The length of the CDR3 is 14 residues. CDR1 is SGHVS and CDR2 is FQNEAQ in the germline V gene. The V end lost 1 base, the J end lost 6 bases, and 10 bases lay between the germline ends.

The source of this sequence is a woman aged 18-30 years who had recovered from COVID-19. The sample was PBMCs or T cells enriched from blood (not recorded which). V usage is TRBV7-8 and J usage is TRBJ2-1, with a weak D call TRBD2 (6 bases). This CDR3 is CASSLEVGGNEQFF. CDR3 in DNA: TGTGCCAGCAGCTTAGAGGTGGGGGGCAATGAGCAGTTCTTC.